This T cell receptor beta chain was identified during a study of blood T cell repertoires in COVID-19. V lost 0 bases, J lost 0 bases, and 8 bases stayed unmatched. Germline V lookup: CDR1 SGHTS, CDR2 YDEGEE. The CDR3 consists of 18 residues. This table comes from immunoSEQ multiplex PCR, and its TCRdb copy is limited to in-frame clones, with some not included. The data show under 500,000 clones, roughly 89% seen once. The chain couples TRBV5-8 to TRBJ1-5; TRBD1 matches 8 bases. Sequenced input: peripheral blood. The origin of this receptor is a woman between 25 and 40 years old with acute or convalescent COVID-19. CDR3 bases: TGTGCCAGCAGCTTGGCCTTGACAGGGGCCTATAGCAATCAGCCCCAGCATTTT. Its protein product is CASSLALTGAYSNQPQHF.